Listed below are T cell receptor beta chains from one sample, sequenced in a study of radiotherapy plus CTLA-4 blockade in lung cancer. Clones were sequenced by immunoSEQ multiplex PCR, and TCRdb holds only the in-frame ones, with some missing. The sample carries tens of thousands of clones, 84% recorded once. This specimen was peripheral blood, taken from a patient treated with radiotherapy plus ipilimumab. These receptors originate from a human donor with non-small cell lung cancer whose response to radiotherapy plus ipilimumab could not be evaluated. Both conserved end residues are part of each CDR3. A D gene is named only where the DNA matches it firmly. Some rows have no size entry. The others give once, few or many, or a class for an expanded clone.

clone size,V gene,D gene,J gene,CDR3 protein,CDR3 DNA
NA,TRBV11-2,TRBD1,TRBJ1-4,CASSLGVSRGRNEKLFF,TGTGCCAGCAGCTTAGGGGTGTCCAGGGGGCGCAATGAAAAACTGTTTTTT
NA,TRBV6-1,TRBD1,TRBJ2-7,CASSEPFPGQGYEQYF,TGTGCCAGCAGTGAACCTTTCCCGGGACAGGGGTACGAGCAGTACTTC
NA,TRBV12-5,TRBD1,TRBJ2-2,CASGWTGEGTGELFF,TGTGCTAGTGGTTGGACAGGGGAGGGCACCGGGGAGCTGTTTTTT
NA,TRBV11-2,TRBD2,TRBJ2-1,CASSLVAGTSGYNEQFF,TGTGCCAGCAGCTTAGTAGCCGGGACTAGCGGCTACAATGAGCAGTTCTTC
NA,TRBV7-9,NA,TRBJ1-1,CASSLRSGRGDTEAFF,TGTGCCAGCAGCTTACGGTCAGGGAGGGGAGACACTGAAGCTTTCTTT
NA,TRBV19,TRBD2,TRBJ2-1,CASSIGAGGPSNEQFF,TGTGCCAGTAGTATAGGAGCGGGAGGGCCTTCAAATGAGCAGTTCTTC
once,TRBV27,NA,TRBJ1-4,CASSLSITNEKLFF,TGTGCCAGCAGTTTATCTATAACTAATGAAAAACTGTTTTTT
few,TRBV6-5,TRBD1,TRBJ1-4,CASSYGTGGPNEKLFF,TGTGCCAGCAGTTACGGGACAGGGGGCCCTAATGAAAAACTGTTTTTT
once,TRBV7-3,NA,TRBJ2-2,CASSPQGPGTGELFF,TGTGCCAGCAGCCCACAGGGTCCGGGCACCGGGGAGCTGTTTTTT
NA,TRBV6-5,NA,TRBJ2-7,CASTRSGDSYEQYF,TGTGCCAGCACCCGGTCCGGGGACTCCTACGAGCAGTACTTC
NA,TRBV9,TRBD2,TRBJ2-3,CASSVGAGAGSDTQYF,TGTGCCAGCAGCGTAGGGGCGGGAGCCGGCTCAGATACGCAGTATTTT
NA,TRBV18,TRBD2,TRBJ2-3,CASSPGRGNADTQYF,TGTGCCAGCTCACCGGGGAGGGGTAACGCAGATACGCAGTATTTT
once,TRBV5-4,TRBD1,TRBJ2-7,CASSKDREDREQYF,TGTGCCAGCAGCAAGGACAGGGAAGATCGAGAGCAGTACTTC
NA,TRBV5-1,NA,TRBJ2-3,CASSFLDPRLRSDTQYF,TGCGCCAGCAGCTTCCTCGACCCCAGACTCCGCTCAGATACGCAGTATTTT
once,TRBV30,TRBD1,TRBJ1-6,CAWVRQGGNSPLHF,TGTGCCTGGGTCAGACAGGGAGGTAATTCACCCCTCCACTTT
NA,TRBV5-1,TRBD2,TRBJ2-5,CASSPGASGRLQETQYF,TGCGCCAGCAGCCCTGGGGCTAGCGGGCGGTTGCAAGAGACCCAGTACTTC
NA,TRBV5-4,NA,TRBJ1-5,CASSPERGQPQHF,TGTGCCAGCAGCCCCGAAAGGGGTCAGCCCCAGCATTTT
NA,TRBV6-5,TRBD2,TRBJ2-7,CATRTSGRHEQYF,TGTGCCACCCGGACTAGCGGGAGACACGAGCAGTACTTC
NA,TRBV19,NA,TRBJ1-4,CATLTWGGEKLFF,TGTGCCACCCTAACGTGGGGAGGGGAAAAACTGTTTTTT
NA,TRBV27,TRBD2,TRBJ2-3,CASSLIAGSVTDTQYF,TGTGCCAGCAGTTTAATAGCGGGTTCCGTCACAGATACGCAGTATTTT
NA,TRBV5-1,NA,TRBJ2-7,CASSLQSNYEQYF,TGCGCCAGCAGCTTGCAAAGCAACTACGAGCAGTACTTC
once,TRBV28,TRBD1,TRBJ1-1,CASSVSGTGGPNTEAFF,TGTGCCAGCAGTGTATCCGGGACAGGGGGTCCGAACACTGAAGCTTTCTTT
NA,TRBV5-1,TRBD1,TRBJ2-2,CASSQPTGYDTGELFF,TGCGCCAGCAGCCAACCGACAGGGTACGACACCGGGGAGCTGTTTTTT
NA,TRBV28,NA,TRBJ1-4,CASSYGGREKLFF,TGTGCCAGCAGTTACGGGGGGCGTGAAAAACTGTTTTTT
once,TRBV5-1,NA,TRBJ2-3,CASSLAGGFGDTQYF,TGCGCCAGCAGCTTGGCGGGGGGCTTCGGAGATACGCAGTATTTT
NA,TRBV6-5,NA,TRBJ2-7,CASSYSIFASDSEQYF,TGTGCCAGCAGTTACTCGATCTTTGCTAGCGACTCCGAGCAGTACTTC
NA,TRBV7-6,NA,TRBJ2-5,CASSIRDSGEQYF,TGTGCCAGCAGCATACGGGACTCGGGGGAGCAGTACTTC
NA,TRBV7-2,TRBD2,TRBJ2-7,CASSLGLAGYEQYF,TGTGCCAGCAGCTTAGGACTAGCGGGATACGAGCAGTACTTC
NA,TRBV5-1,TRBD1,TRBJ1-4,CASSSGTGGEKLFF,TGCGCCAGCAGCTCCGGGACAGGGGGAGAAAAACTGTTTTTT
medium-sized,TRBV7-9,NA,TRBJ2-1,CASSSRPLGTGLYNEQFF,TGTGCCAGCAGCTCTAGGCCTTTGGGGACTGGACTCTACAATGAGCAGTTCTTC
NA,TRBV29-1,NA,TRBJ2-1,CSVEQGQGPTASYNEQFF,TGCAGCGTTGAGCAGGGTCAGGGCCCAACGGCCTCCTACAATGAGCAGTTCTTC
NA,TRBV7-3,TRBD1,TRBJ2-3,CASSSTGTGGPTDTQYF,TGTGCCAGCAGCTCTACCGGGACAGGGGGCCCCACAGATACGCAGTATTTT
NA,TRBV29-1,TRBD1,TRBJ1-2,CSVPGGNYGYTF,TGCAGCGTTCCAGGGGGGAACTATGGCTACACCTTC
NA,TRBV9,NA,TRBJ2-7,CASSVVSGVRRHEQYF,TGTGCCAGCAGCGTAGTCTCGGGAGTTCGGCGGCACGAGCAGTACTTC
NA,TRBV7-9,TRBD1,TRBJ1-2,CASSLSGGGGYTF,TGTGCCAGCAGCTTATCAGGGGGTGGTGGCTACACCTTC
NA,TRBV28,TRBD2,TRBJ2-1,CASSGLAGSSDEQFF,TGTGCCAGCAGTGGACTAGCGGGAAGTTCCGATGAGCAGTTCTTC
NA,TRBV5-1,TRBD1,TRBJ2-1,CASSLTGAEQFF,TGCGCCAGCAGCTTGACAGGGGCTGAGCAGTTCTTC
NA,TRBV7-2,NA,TRBJ1-6,CASSEPGKSYNSPLHF,TGTGCCAGCAGCGAGCCAGGGAAGTCCTATAATTCACCCCTCCACTTT
NA,TRBV5-1,NA,TRBJ2-7,CASSLEGLTGTSYEQYF,TGCGCCAGCAGCTTGGAAGGGCTGACAGGAACCTCCTACGAGCAGTACTTC
NA,TRBV5-5,NA,TRBJ2-7,CASSLEVDTYEQYF,TGTGCCAGCAGCTTGGAGGTGGACACCTACGAGCAGTACTTC
NA,TRBV7-9,NA,TRBJ1-2,CASGRSGQGMVGYTF,TGTGCCAGCGGCCGCTCGGGGCAGGGGATGGTTGGCTACACCTTC
NA,TRBV27,NA,TRBJ1-1,CASSQRTAPLNTEAFF,TGTGCCAGCAGTCAACGGACAGCTCCGCTGAACACTGAAGCTTTCTTT
NA,TRBV16,NA,TRBJ2-2,CASSQWRVTGELFF,TGTGCCAGCAGCCAATGGAGGGTGACCGGGGAGCTGTTTTTT
NA,TRBV15,NA,TRBJ1-1,CATSRGRTNPEAFF,TGTGCCACCAGCAGAGGACGGACTAACCCTGAAGCTTTCTTT
NA,TRBV6-1,TRBD1,TRBJ2-2,CASSARQGTGTNTGELFF,TGTGCCAGCAGTGCCAGACAGGGGACGGGAACGAACACCGGGGAGCTGTTTTTT
NA,TRBV5-1,NA,TRBJ2-2,CASSFDSSGTGELFF,TGCGCCAGCAGCTTCGACTCCTCGGGCACCGGGGAGCTGTTTTTT
NA,TRBV19,TRBD1,TRBJ2-7,CASSTKGQGVYEQYF,TGTGCCAGTAGTACTAAAGGACAGGGGGTCTACGAGCAGTACTTC
NA,TRBV4-2,TRBD2,TRBJ2-5,CASSQDYLRLAEETQYF,TGTGCCAGCAGCCAAGATTACCTTCGGCTAGCGGAAGAGACCCAGTACTTC
NA,TRBV5-1,TRBD1,TRBJ2-2,CASSPGTGNALTGELFF,TGCGCCAGCAGCCCCGGGACAGGGAACGCCCTCACCGGGGAGCTGTTTTTT
NA,TRBV7-2,TRBD1,TRBJ1-2,CASSLVGTGGFGYTF,TGTGCCAGCAGCTTAGTCGGGACAGGGGGCTTTGGCTACACCTTC
NA,TRBV18,TRBD1,TRBJ1-5,CASSPTGTGDQPQHF,TGTGCCAGCTCACCGACCGGGACAGGGGATCAGCCCCAGCATTTT
NA,TRBV28,NA,TRBJ2-7,CASSSEPGQREQYF,TGTGCCAGCAGTTCCGAACCGGGACAACGCGAGCAGTACTTC
NA,TRBV16,TRBD2,TRBJ2-1,CASSPGGLAGPRYNEQFF,TGTGCCAGCAGCCCGGGGGGACTAGCGGGTCCTCGGTACAATGAGCAGTTCTTC
once,TRBV9,NA,TRBJ2-5,CASSFRPRTGETQYF,TGTGCCAGCAGTTTCCGGCCCCGTACCGGGGAGACCCAGTACTTC
NA,TRBV18,TRBD1,TRBJ2-7,CASSLGTGQASYEQYF,TGTGCCAGCTCACTCGGCACAGGACAGGCGAGCTACGAGCAGTACTTC
NA,TRBV30,TRBD1,TRBJ1-2,CAWSRQGDPRGYTF,TGTGCCTGGAGCAGACAGGGGGACCCCCGGGGCTACACCTTC
NA,TRBV7-2,NA,TRBJ1-2,CASSSLQGSYGYTF,TGTGCCAGCAGCTCGTTACAGGGAAGCTATGGCTACACCTTC
NA,TRBV7-3,TRBD2,TRBJ2-1,CASSLTLRTSGPNEQFF,TGTGCCAGCAGCCTCACCCTGCGGACTAGCGGACCCAATGAGCAGTTCTTC